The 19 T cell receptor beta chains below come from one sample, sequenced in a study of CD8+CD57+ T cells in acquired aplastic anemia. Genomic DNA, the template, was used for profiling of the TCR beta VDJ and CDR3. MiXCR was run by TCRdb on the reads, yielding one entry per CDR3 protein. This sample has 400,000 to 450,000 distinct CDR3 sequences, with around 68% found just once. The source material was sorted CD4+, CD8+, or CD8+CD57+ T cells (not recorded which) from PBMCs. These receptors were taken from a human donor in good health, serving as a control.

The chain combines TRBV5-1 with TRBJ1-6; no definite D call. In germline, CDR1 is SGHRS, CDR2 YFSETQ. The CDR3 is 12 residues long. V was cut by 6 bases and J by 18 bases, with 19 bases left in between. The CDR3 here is CASKVGRLLRHF. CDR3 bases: TGCGCCAGCAAGGTCGGACGGTTGCTACGCCACTTT.

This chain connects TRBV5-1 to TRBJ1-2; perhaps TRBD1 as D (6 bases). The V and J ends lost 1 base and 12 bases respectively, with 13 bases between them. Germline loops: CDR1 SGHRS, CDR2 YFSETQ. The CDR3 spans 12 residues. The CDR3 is CASSLIGQPDTF. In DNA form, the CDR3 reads TGCGCCAGCAGCTTGATAGGACAGCCAGACACCTTC.

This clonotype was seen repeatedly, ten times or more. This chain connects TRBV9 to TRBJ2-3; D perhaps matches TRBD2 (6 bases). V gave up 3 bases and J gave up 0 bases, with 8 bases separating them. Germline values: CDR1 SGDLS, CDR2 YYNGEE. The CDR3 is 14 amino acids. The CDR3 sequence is CASSAGVSTDTQYF. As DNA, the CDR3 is TGTGCCAGCAGCGCGGGGGTTAGCACAGATACGCAGTATTTT.

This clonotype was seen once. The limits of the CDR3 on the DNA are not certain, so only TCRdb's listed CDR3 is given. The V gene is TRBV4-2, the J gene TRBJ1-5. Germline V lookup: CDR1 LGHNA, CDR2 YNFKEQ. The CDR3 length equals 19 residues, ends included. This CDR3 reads CASSIYLCSAADGPQPQHF.

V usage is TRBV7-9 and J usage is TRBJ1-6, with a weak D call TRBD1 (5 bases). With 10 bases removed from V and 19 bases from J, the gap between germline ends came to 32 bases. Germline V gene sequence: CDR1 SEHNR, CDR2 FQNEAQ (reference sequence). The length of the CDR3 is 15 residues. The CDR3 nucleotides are TGTGCCACCAATCCAGGGAGGCCAGAGAATGATACCCAGCACTTT. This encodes CATNPGRPENDTQHF.

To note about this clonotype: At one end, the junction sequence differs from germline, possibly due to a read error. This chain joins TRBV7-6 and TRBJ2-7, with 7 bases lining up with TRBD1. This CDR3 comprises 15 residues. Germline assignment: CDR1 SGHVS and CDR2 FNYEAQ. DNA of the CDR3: TGTGCCAGCAGCATGGGGAGACAGGGCTCCTACGTGCAGTACTTC. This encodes CASSMGRQGSYVQYF.

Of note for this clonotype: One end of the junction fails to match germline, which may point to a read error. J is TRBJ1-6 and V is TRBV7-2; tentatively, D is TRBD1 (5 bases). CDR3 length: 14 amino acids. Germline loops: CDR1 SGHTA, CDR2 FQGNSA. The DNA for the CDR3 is TGTGCCAGCAGCTTAGGGGGCTATGGCTACACCCTCGATTTT. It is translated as CASSLGGYGYTLDF.

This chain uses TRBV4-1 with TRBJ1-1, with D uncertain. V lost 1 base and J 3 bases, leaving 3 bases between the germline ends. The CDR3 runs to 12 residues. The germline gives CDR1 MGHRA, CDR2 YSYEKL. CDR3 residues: CASSQVDTEAFF. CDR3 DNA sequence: TGCGCCAGCAGCCAAGTCGACACTGAAGCTTTCTTT.

CDR3 protein: CASSAHGQGAYEQYF. CDR3 DNA sequence: TGTGCCAGCAGCGCCCACGGACAGGGGGCCTACGAGCAGTACTTC. The chain combines TRBV7-2 with TRBJ2-7; 10 nucleotides match TRBD1. The CDR3 consists of 15 residues. V shed 5 bases and J 2 bases; nucleotides not matched to a gene: 6. Germline loops: CDR1 SGHTA, CDR2 FQGNSA.

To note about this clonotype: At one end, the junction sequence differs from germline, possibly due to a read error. Here the CDR3 DNA reads TGTGCCAGCAGTTTAGGGGACTCTATTAACTACACCTGG. Translating it yields CASSLGDSINYTW. This chain links TRBV7-9 with TRBJ1-2; possible D gene TRBD1, 5 bases. The CDR3 totals 13 residues. Germline lookup yields CDR1 SEHNR and CDR2 FQNEAQ (reference sequence). Looking up the rest from reference TRBV7-9 and TRBJ1-2 gives the full variable domain: DTGVSQNPRHKITKRGQNVTFRCDPISEHNRLYWYRQTLGQGPEFLTYFQNEAQLEKSRLLSDRFSAERPKGSFSTLEIQRTEQGDSAMYLCASSLGDSINYTWGSGTRLTVV.

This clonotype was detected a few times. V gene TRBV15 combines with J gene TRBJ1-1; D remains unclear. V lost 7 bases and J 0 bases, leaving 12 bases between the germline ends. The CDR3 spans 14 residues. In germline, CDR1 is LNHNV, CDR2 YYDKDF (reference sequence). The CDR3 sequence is CATTPVGVNTEAFF. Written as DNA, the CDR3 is TGTGCCACCACCCCCGTGGGCGTGAACACTGAAGCTTTCTTT.

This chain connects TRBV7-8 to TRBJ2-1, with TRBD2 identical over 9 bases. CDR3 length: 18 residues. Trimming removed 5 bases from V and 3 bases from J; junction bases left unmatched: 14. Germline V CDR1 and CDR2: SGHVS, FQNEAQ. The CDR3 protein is CASSQLLAGPRNYNEQFF. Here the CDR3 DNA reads TGTGCCAGCAGCCAACTCCTAGCGGGGCCCCGCAACTACAATGAGCAGTTCTTC.

CDR3 sequence (DNA): TGCAGTGCAACATCTCCGGGGTTCTACGAGCAGTACTTC. It is translated as CSATSPGFYEQYF. The chain has TRBV20-1 and TRBJ2-7; tentatively, D is TRBD2 (5 bases). The CDR3 is 13 residues long. Germline V gene sequence: CDR1 DFQATT, CDR2 SNEGSKA (reference sequence). Trimming cost V 6 bases and J 3 bases, with 15 bases left between them.

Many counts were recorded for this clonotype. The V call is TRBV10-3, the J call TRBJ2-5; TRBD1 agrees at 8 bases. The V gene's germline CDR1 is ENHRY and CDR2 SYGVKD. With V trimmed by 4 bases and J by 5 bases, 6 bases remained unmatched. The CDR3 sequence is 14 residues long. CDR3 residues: CAISGGQGPETQYF. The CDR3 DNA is TGTGCCATCAGTGGCGGACAGGGACCGGAGACCCAGTACTTC.

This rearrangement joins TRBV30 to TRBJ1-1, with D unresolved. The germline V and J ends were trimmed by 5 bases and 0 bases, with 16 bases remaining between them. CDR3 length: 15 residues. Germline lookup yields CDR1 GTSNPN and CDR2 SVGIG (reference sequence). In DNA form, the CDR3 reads TGTGCCTGGGGTGGAAAGGGATTTATGAACACTGAAGCTTTCTTT. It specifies CAWGGKGFMNTEAFF. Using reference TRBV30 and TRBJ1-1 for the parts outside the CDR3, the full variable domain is SQTIHQWPATLVQPVGSPLSLECTVEGTSNPNLYWYRQAAGRGLQLLFYSVGIGQISSEVPQNLSASRPQDRQFILSSKKLLLSDSGFYLCAWGGKGFMNTEAFFGQGTRLTVV.

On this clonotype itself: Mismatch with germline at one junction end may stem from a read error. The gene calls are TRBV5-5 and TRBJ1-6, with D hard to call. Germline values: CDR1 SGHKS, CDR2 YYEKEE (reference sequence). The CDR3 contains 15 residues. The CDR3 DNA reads TGTGCCTGCAGCGAGAGAGCCTCTGAAAATTCACCCCTCCACTTT. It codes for CACSERASENSPLHF.

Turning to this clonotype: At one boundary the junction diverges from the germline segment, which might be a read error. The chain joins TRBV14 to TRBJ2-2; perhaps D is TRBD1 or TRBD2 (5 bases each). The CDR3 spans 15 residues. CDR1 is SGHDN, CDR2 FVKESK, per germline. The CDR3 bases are TGTGCCAGCAGCTTAGATCAGATGAACTCCGGGGCGCTGTTTTTT. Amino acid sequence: CASSLDQMNSGALFF.

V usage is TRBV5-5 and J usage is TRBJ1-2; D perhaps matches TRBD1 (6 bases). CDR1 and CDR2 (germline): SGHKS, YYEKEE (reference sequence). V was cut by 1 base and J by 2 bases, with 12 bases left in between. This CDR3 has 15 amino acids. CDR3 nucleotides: TGTGCCAGCAGCTTGTCGGGGGGCATCAACTATGGCTACACCTTC. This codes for CASSLSGGINYGYTF.

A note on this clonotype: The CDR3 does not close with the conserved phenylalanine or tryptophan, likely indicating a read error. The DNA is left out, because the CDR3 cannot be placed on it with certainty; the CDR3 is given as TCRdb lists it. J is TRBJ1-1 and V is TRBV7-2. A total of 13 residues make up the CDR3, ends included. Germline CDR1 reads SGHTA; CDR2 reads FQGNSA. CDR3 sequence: CASSAELETQYFG.